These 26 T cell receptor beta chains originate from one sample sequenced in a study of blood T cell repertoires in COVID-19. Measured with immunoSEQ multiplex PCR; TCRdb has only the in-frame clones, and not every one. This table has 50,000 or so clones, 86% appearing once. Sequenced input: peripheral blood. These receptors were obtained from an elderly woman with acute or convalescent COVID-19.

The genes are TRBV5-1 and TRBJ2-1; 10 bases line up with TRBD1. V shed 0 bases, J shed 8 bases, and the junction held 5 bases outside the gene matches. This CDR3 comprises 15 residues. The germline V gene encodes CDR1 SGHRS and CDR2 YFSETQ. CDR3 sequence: CASSLEGTGVDEQFF. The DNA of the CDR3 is TGCGCCAGCAGCTTGGAAGGGACAGGGGTGGATGAGCAGTTCTTC.

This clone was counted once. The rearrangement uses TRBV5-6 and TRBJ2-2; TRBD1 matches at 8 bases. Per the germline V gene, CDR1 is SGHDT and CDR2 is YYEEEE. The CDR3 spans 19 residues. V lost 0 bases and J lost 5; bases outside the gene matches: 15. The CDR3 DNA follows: TGTGCCAGCAGCTTGGCTAGGATCTCGCGCAGGGGGCTGACCGGGGAGCTGTTTTTT. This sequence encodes CASSLARISRRGLTGELFF.

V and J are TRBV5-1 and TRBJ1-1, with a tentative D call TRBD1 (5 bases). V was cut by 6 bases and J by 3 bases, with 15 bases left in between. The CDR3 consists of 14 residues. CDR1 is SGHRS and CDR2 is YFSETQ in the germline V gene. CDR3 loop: CASMARGGDTEAFF. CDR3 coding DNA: TGCGCCAGCATGGCCCGGGGCGGGGACACTGAAGCTTTCTTT. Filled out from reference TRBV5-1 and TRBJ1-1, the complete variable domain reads KAGVTQTPRYLIKTRGQQVTLSCSPISGHRSVSWYQQTPGQGLQFLFEYFSETQRNKGNFPGRFSGRQFSNSRSEMNVSTLELGDSALYLCASMARGGDTEAFFGQGTRLTVV.

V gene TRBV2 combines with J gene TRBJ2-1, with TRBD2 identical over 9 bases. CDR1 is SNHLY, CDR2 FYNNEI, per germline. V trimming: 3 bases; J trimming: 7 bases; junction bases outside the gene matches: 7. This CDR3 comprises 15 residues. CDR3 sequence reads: CASSDLRGGLNEQFF. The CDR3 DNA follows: TGTGCCAGCAGTGACTTGCGGGGGGGCCTGAATGAGCAGTTCTTC. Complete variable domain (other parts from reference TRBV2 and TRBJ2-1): EPEVTQTPSHQVTQMGQEVILRCVPISNHLYFYWYRQILGQKVEFLVSFYNNEISEKSEIFDDQFSVERPDGSNFTLKIRSTKLEDSAMYFCASSDLRGGLNEQFFGPGTRLTVL.

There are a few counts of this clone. The CDR3 protein is CASSYGPNQPQHF. CDR3 coding DNA: TGCGCCAGCAGCTATGGGCCCAATCAGCCCCAGCATTTT. The chain joins TRBV5-1 to TRBJ1-5; D unresolved. The CDR3 loop spans 13 amino acids. Germline V gives CDR1 SGHRS, CDR2 YFSETQ. Trimming took off 3 bases at V and 3 bases at J, with 7 bases between the two ends.

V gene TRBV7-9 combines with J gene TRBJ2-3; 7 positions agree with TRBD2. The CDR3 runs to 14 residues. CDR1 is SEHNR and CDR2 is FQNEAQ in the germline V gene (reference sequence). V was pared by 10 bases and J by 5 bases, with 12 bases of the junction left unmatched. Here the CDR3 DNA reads TGTGCCACAAAAGCGAGGGAGCGGGAAGATACGCAGTATTTT. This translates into CATKAREREDTQYF.

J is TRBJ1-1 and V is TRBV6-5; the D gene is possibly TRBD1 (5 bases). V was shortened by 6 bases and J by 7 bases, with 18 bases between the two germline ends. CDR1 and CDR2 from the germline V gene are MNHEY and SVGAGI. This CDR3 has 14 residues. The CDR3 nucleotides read TGTGCCAGCAGATTGCCCGGGACTCCATTTGAAGCTTTCTTT. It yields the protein CASRLPGTPFEAFF.

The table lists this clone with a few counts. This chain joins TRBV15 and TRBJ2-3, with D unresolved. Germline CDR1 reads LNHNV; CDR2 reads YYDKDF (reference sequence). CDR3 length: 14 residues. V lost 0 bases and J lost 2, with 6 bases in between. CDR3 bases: TGTGCCACCAGCAGAGAACAGAACACAGATACGCAGTATTTT. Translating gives CATSREQNTDTQYF.

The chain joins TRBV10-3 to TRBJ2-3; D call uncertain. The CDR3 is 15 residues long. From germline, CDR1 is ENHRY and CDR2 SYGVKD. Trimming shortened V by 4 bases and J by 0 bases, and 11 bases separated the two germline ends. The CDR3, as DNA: TGTGCCATCAGTGGCAAGAGAACTAGCACAGATACGCAGTATTTT. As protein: CAISGKRTSTDTQYF.

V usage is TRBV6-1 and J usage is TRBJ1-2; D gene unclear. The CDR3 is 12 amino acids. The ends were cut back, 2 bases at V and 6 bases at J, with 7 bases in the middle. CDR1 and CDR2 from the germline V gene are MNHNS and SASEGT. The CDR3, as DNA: TGTGCCAGCAGTGAATCAGTAAATGGCTACACCTTC. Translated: CASSESVNGYTF.

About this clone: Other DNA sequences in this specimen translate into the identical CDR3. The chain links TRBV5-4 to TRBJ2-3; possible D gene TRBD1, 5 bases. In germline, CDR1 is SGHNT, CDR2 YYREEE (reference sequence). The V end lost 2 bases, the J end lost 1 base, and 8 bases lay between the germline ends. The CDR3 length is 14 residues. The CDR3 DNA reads TGTGCCAGCAGCTTCCTGACAGGCACAGATACGCAGTATTTT. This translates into CASSFLTGTDTQYF.

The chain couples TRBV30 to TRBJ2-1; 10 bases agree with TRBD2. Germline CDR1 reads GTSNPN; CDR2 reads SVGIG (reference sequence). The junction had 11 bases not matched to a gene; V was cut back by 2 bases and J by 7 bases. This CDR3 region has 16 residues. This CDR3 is CAWSIPTSGVRNEQFF. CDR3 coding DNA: TGTGCCTGGAGTATACCCACTAGCGGGGTGAGAAATGAGCAGTTCTTC.

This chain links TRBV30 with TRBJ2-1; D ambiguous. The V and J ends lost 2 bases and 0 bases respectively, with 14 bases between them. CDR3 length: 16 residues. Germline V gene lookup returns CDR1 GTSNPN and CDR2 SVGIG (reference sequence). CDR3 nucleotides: TGTGCCTGGAGTCGCCCCGGGTCGAGCTCCTACAATGAGCAGTTCTTC. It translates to CAWSRPGSSSYNEQFF.

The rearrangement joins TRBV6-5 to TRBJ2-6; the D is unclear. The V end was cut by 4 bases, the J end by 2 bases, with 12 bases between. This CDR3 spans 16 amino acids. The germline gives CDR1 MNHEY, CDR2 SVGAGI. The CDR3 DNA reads TGTGCCAGCAGTTCTGAAGCAGGAACTGGGGCCAACGTCCTGACTTTC. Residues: CASSSEAGTGANVLTF.

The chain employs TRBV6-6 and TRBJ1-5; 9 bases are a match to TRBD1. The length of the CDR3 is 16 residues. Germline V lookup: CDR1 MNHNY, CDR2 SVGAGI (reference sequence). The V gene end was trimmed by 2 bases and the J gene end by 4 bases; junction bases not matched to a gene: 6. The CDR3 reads CASSYPGGQGNQPQHF. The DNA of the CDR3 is TGTGCCAGCAGTTACCCCGGGGGACAGGGTAATCAGCCCCAGCATTTT.

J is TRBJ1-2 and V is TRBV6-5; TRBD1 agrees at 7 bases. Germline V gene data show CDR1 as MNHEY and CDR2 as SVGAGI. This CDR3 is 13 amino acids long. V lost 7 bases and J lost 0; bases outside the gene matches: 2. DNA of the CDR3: TGTGCCAGCACGACAGGGCCTAACTATGGCTACACCTTC. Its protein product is CASTTGPNYGYTF.

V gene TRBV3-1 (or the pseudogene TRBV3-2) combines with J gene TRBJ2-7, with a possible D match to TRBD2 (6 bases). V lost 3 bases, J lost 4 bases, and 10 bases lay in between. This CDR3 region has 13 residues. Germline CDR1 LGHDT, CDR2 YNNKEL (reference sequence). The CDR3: CASSQAGLYEQYF. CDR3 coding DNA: TGTGCCAGCAGCCAGGCGGGACTTTACGAGCAGTACTTC.

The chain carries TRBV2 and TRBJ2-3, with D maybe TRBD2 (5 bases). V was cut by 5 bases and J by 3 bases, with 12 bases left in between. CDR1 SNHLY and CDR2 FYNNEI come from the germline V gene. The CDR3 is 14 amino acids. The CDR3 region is CASSFSGSTDTQYF. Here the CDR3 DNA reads TGTGCCAGCAGTTTTTCGGGATCTACAGATACGCAGTATTTT. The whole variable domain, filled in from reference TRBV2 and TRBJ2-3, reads EPEVTQTPSHQVTQMGQEVILRCVPISNHLYFYWYRQILGQKVEFLVSFYNNEISEKSEIFDDQFSVERPDGSNFTLKIRSTKLEDSAMYFCASSFSGSTDTQYFGPGTRLTVL.

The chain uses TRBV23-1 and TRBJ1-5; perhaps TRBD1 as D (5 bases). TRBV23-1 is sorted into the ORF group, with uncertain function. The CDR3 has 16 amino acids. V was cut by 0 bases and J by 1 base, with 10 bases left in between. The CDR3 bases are TGCGCCAGCAGTCAATCCGGGGGGTCGAGCAATCAGCCCCAGCATTTT. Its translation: CASSQSGGSSNQPQHF.

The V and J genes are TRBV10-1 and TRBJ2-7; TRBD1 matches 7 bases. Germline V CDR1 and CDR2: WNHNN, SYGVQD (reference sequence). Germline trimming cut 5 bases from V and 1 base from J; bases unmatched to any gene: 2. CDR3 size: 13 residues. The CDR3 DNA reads TGCGCCAGCAGTCCAGGGGGATCCTACGAGCAGTACTTC. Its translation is CASSPGGSYEQYF.

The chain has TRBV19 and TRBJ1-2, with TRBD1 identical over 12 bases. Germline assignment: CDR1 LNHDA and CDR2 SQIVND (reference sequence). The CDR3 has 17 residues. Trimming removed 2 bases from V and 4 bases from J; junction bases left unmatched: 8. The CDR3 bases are TGTGCCAGTAGTATAAACACGGGACAGGGGGCGGTCTATGGCTACACCTTC. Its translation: CASSINTGQGAVYGYTF.

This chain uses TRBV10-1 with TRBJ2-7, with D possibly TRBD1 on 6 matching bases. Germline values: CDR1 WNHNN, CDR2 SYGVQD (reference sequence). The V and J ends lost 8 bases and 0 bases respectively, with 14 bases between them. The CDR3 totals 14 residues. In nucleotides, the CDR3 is TGCGCCAGCTCCCAATTCAGGGGCTCCTACGAGCAGTACTTC. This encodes CASSQFRGSYEQYF.

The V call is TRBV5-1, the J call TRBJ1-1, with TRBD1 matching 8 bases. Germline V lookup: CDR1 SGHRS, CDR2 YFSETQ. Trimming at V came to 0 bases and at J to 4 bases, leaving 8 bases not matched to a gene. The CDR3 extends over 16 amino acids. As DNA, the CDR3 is TGCGCCAGCAGCTTGGCCGCAGGGGGCGCGAGCACTGAAGCTTTCTTT. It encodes CASSLAAGGASTEAFF.

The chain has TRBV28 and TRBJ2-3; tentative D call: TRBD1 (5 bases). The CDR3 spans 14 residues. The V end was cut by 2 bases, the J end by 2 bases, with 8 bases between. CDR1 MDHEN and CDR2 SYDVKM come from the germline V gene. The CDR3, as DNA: TGTGCCAGCAGTTTAGACAGATACACAGATACGCAGTATTTT. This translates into CASSLDRYTDTQYF.

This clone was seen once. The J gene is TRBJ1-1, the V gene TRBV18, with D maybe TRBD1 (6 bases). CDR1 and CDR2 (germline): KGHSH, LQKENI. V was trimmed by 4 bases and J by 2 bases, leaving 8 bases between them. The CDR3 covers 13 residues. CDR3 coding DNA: TGTGCCAGCTCACGGGGGGGCAACACTGAAGCTTTCTTT. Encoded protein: CASSRGGNTEAFF.

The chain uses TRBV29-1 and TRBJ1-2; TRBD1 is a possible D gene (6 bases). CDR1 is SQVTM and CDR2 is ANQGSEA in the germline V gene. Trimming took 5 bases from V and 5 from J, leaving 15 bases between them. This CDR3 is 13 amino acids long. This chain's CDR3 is CSVSQGLEYGYTF. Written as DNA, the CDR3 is TGCAGCGTTAGCCAGGGGTTGGAGTATGGCTACACCTTC.